This TCR beta chain was recovered during a study of T cell responses to AZD1222 COVID-19 vaccine. Assay: immunoSEQ multiplex PCR; the TCRdb copy retains only in-frame clones and omits some. The data contain about 160,000 clones, 92% of them singletons. Looked up from germline, CDR1 is MDHEN and CDR2 is SYDVKM. This CDR3 spans 16 amino acids. With 3 bases clipped from V and 4 bases from J, the junction kept 6 bases outside the gene matches. This sequence originates from an adult in good health. The gene calls are TRBV28 and TRBJ2-2; 9 bases fit TRBD2. This specimen consisted of peripheral blood, obtained on day 0 of MenACWY control vaccination. The CDR3, as DNA: TGTGCCAGCAGTTTCGGTACTAGCGGGTTCACCGGGGAGCTGTTTTTT. This translates into CASSFGTSGFTGELFF.